The 14 T cell receptor beta chains below all came from one sample that was sequenced in a study of CD8+ T cells in alopecia areata. Treatment defined: oral pan-JAK inhibitor, 5-10 mg twice daily. cDNA reverse transcribed from extracted RNA served as the sequencing template. The method was immunoSEQ multiplex PCR; TCRdb's version includes in-frame clones alone and lacks a portion of them. The sample yields under 350,000 clones, 58% seen once. Sequencing used CD4+ T cells sorted from blood, obtained at week 24, from a patient treated with tofacitinib. These receptors came from a human donor with alopecia areata.

CDR3 DNA sequence: TGTGCCAGCAGCTTAGCGGGCTTTCAGAGAGAAAAACTGTTTTTT. This translates into CASSLAGFQREKLFF. This rearrangement joins TRBV7-2 to TRBJ1-4; D remains ambiguous. Per the germline V gene, CDR1 is SGHTA and CDR2 is FQGNSA. The CDR3 loop spans 15 amino acids. V lost 0 bases and J 8 bases, leaving 13 bases between the germline ends.

This clone was detected a few times. The chain recombines TRBV19 with TRBJ2-1; possibly TRBD1 for D (7 bases). V was clipped by 9 bases and J by 0 bases, with 18 bases between them. Germline CDR1 is LNHDA and CDR2 is SQIVND (reference sequence). This CDR3 contains 16 residues. CDR3 DNA: TGTGCCAGCCACCTTCAGGGGGGCTCCTCCTACAATGAGCAGTTCTTC. This sequence encodes CASHLQGGSSYNEQFF.

In its sample, this clone was seen a few times. The J gene is TRBJ1-6, the V gene TRBV19; no reliable D call. The CDR3 has 13 residues. Trimming removed 0 bases at V and 7 bases at J, with 4 bases between. Per germline, CDR1 LNHDA and CDR2 SQIVND (reference sequence). The CDR3 bases are TGTGCCAGTAGTATAGATGCGAATTCACCCCTCCACTTT. Its protein is CASSIDANSPLHF.

V usage is TRBV7-2 and J usage is TRBJ1-2, with D possibly matching TRBD1 (6 bases). V lost 5 bases to trimming and J lost 5 bases, with 18 bases between them. This CDR3 is 15 amino acids long. CDR1 SGHTA and CDR2 FQGNSA come from the germline V gene. The CDR3 sequence: CASSPSPGQPYGYTF. CDR3 DNA: TGTGCCAGCAGCCCCTCCCCTGGACAGCCTTATGGCTACACCTTC. The whole variable domain, remainder taken from reference TRBV7-2 and TRBJ1-2, is GAGVSQSPSNKVTEKGKDVELRCDPISGHTALYWYRQSLGQGLEFLIYFQGNSAPDKSGLPSDRFSAERTGGSVSTLTIQRTQQEDSAVYLCASSPSPGQPYGYTFGSGTRLTVV.

The chain links TRBV25-1 to TRBJ2-7; 7 bases are shared with TRBD1. The CDR3 extends over 14 amino acids. The germline V gene has CDR1 MGHDK and CDR2 SYGVNS. The ends lost 4 bases at V and 6 bases at J; junction bases unmatched: 9. The CDR3 loop is CASSASTGNFEQYF. The CDR3 DNA follows: TGTGCCAGCAGTGCATCGACAGGGAATTTCGAGCAGTACTTC.

In this sample, this clone turned up a few times. The chain carries TRBV5-1 and TRBJ2-7, with D hard to call. The CDR3 totals 13 residues. Per the germline V gene, CDR1 is SGHRS and CDR2 is YFSETQ. The V end was cut by 4 bases, the J end by 5 bases, with 13 bases between. This chain's CDR3 is CASSPRVLNEQYF. CDR3 DNA: TGCGCCAGCAGCCCCCGGGTACTCAACGAGCAGTACTTC. The variable domain in full, completed from reference TRBV5-1 and TRBJ2-7, reads KAGVTQTPRYLIKTRGQQVTLSCSPISGHRSVSWYQQTPGQGLQFLFEYFSETQRNKGNFPGRFSGRQFSNSRSEMNVSTLELGDSALYLCASSPRVLNEQYFGPGTRLTVT.

The V and J genes are TRBV7-8 and TRBJ2-7; 8 bases are a match to TRBD1. The CDR3 is 17 amino acids. Per the germline V gene, CDR1 is SGHVS and CDR2 is FQNEAQ. V dropped 5 bases and J dropped 1; count of bases not matched to a gene: 13. The CDR3 loop is CASSPLGQQGGSYEQYF. DNA of the CDR3: TGTGCCAGCAGCCCGCTAGGGCAACAGGGGGGATCCTACGAGCAGTACTTC.

J is TRBJ1-1 and V is TRBV6-1; TRBD1 might be the D (5 bases). V lost 7 bases, J lost 5 bases, and 20 bases lay in between. Germline CDR1 MNHNS, CDR2 SASEGT. CDR3 length equals 15 residues. The CDR3 DNA follows: TGTGCCAGCACCGTATCAGGGAATCTCGGGACTGAAGCTTTCTTT. Protein product: CASTVSGNLGTEAFF.

This clone was counted between two and nine times. The chain carries TRBV29-1 and TRBJ2-3; 7 nucleotides align to TRBD1. With V trimmed by 6 bases and J by 1 base, 4 bases remained unmatched. The CDR3 extends over 13 amino acids. Germline CDR1 is SQVTM and CDR2 is ANQGSEA. The CDR3 loop is CSVDRVGTDTQYF. In DNA, the CDR3 is TGCAGCGTAGACAGGGTGGGCACAGATACGCAGTATTTT.

In DNA form, the CDR3 reads TGTGCCAGCAGTGATATCCCAGGGGCAGCTGTCCCTTCACCCCTCCACTTT. As protein: CASSDIPGAAVPSPLHF. The genes are TRBV6-1 and TRBJ1-6; perhaps TRBD1 as D (6 bases). The V and J ends lost 3 bases and 9 bases respectively, with 21 bases between them. CDR3 length: 17 amino acids. Germline V gene sequence: CDR1 MNHNS, CDR2 SASEGT.

This chain connects TRBV5-1 to TRBJ1-6, with D perhaps TRBD1 (6 bases). Germline V gives CDR1 SGHRS, CDR2 YFSETQ. The CDR3 length is 16 residues. V was clipped by 0 bases and J by 8 bases, with 15 bases between them. The CDR3: CASSLDTGRGDSPLHF. The CDR3 bases are TGCGCCAGCAGCTTGGATACAGGGCGCGGGGATTCACCCCTCCACTTT.

This chain links TRBV10-3 with TRBJ1-1, with D perhaps matching TRBD1 (5 bases). The CDR3 covers 14 residues. V dropped 4 bases and J dropped 3 bases, with 12 bases sitting between them. Germline CDR1 and CDR2: ENHRY and SYGVKD. This chain's CDR3 is CAISVGKGDTEAFF. In DNA, the CDR3 is TGTGCCATCAGTGTTGGAAAAGGGGACACTGAAGCTTTCTTT.

The chain links TRBV5-1 to TRBJ2-5; 7 positions agree with TRBD2. Germline CDR1 and CDR2: SGHRS and YFSETQ. With 9 bases clipped from V and 5 bases from J, the junction kept 10 bases outside the gene matches. This CDR3 contains 13 residues. The CDR3 region is CATAREGQETQYF. The CDR3 bases are TGCGCCACCGCCAGGGAGGGCCAGGAGACCCAGTACTTC.

This rearrangement joins TRBV30 to TRBJ2-5, with 11 positions matching TRBD2. V trimming: 2 bases; J trimming: 4 bases; junction bases outside the gene matches: 6. CDR3 length: 15 amino acids. The germline V gene has CDR1 GTSNPN and CDR2 SVGIG (reference sequence). The CDR3 sequence is CAWSPGTSGPETQYF. As DNA, the CDR3 is TGTGCCTGGAGTCCCGGGACTAGCGGACCAGAGACCCAGTACTTC.